This T cell receptor beta chain was recorded in a study of cytomegalovirus exposure and HLA in healthy donors. Study results and caveats: In a later analysis, productive TCRs from donors in an Asian-associated ancestry cluster reportedly carried fewer N-insertions than the cohort mean.

Concerning this clone: Its antigen is still unknown.

The ends lost 5 bases at V and 4 bases at J; junction bases unmatched: 13. The CDR3 is made up of 16 amino acids. Germline V gene data show CDR1 as MNHEY and CDR2 as SMNVEV (reference sequence). PCR involved 60 Vbeta and 13 Jbeta primers. Libraries were prepared by immunoSEQ multiplex PCR; TCRdb keeps only in-frame clonotypes and omits some of them. The sample carries about 120,000 clones, around three quarters recorded once. The V call is TRBV27, the J call TRBJ2-5; 7 positions match TRBD2. What was sequenced was PBMCs. This clonotype was obtained from a man in his fifties or sixties in good health and CMV-seropositive. CDR3 DNA sequence: TGTGCCAGCAGTATCGGGTGGGGGAGGGCGTTAGAGACCCAGTACTTC. Residues: CASSIGWGRALETQYF.